The 25 T cell receptor beta chains below come from one sample, sequenced in a study of post-analysis software for immune sequencing data. Findings and limits, study-wide: The five TRBV segments detected at higher frequency in patients than in controls included TRBV5-6, TRBV5-1 and TRBV20-1.

Presence of unique molecular identifiers characterized the TCR beta cDNA libraries. Using its own MiXCR run on the PCR reads, TCRdb lists one record per CDR3 protein. The sample holds 400,000 to 500,000 distinct CDR3 sequences, roughly 40% seen once. The antigens these receptors bind are not known. What was sequenced was blood. The receptors stem from a girl aged 2-15 years with multiple sclerosis.

This clonotype came up a few times. The chain employs TRBV5-1 and TRBJ1-5, with D possibly being TRBD1 (6 bases). Trimming left V 0 bases short and J 0 bases short, with 10 bases between. The germline CDR1 and CDR2 sequences are SGHRS and YFSETQ. The CDR3 covers 16 residues. The CDR3 DNA reads TGCGCCAGCAGCTTGGGAGGGGGGAATAGCAATCAGCCCCAGCATTTT. Residues: CASSLGGGNSNQPQHF.

This clonotype was seen more than once but under ten times. The chain employs TRBV10-3 and TRBJ1-2, with D possibly TRBD1 on 5 matching bases. CDR3 length: 13 amino acids. Germline CDR1 is ENHRY and CDR2 is SYGVKD. V was cut by 4 bases and J by 3 bases, with 9 bases left in between. The DNA for the CDR3 is TGTGCCATCAGTGGTGGCAGGGACTATGGCTACACCTTC. It translates to CAISGGRDYGYTF.

The genes are TRBV27 and TRBJ1-1; D gene uncertain. This CDR3 is 13 amino acids long. Looked up from germline, CDR1 is MNHEY and CDR2 is SMNVEV (reference sequence). The ends were cut back, 8 bases at V and 5 bases at J, with 15 bases in the middle. For the CDR3, the DNA is TGTGCCAGCGTCGAGGGAGGAAAGACTGAAGCTTTCTTT. It specifies CASVEGGKTEAFF.

The CDR3 DNA reads as TGTGCCAGCAGCCAAGGGCTAGCGGCCCACAATGAGCAGTTCTTC. Amino acid sequence: CASSQGLAAHNEQFF. V is TRBV3-1 and J is TRBJ2-1; 7 nucleotides match TRBD2. Germline assignment: CDR1 LGHDT and CDR2 YNNKEL (reference sequence). CDR3 size: 15 residues. The junction had 5 bases not matched to a gene; V was cut back by 1 base and J by 5 bases.

The chain couples TRBV15 to TRBJ1-5; D ambiguous. Germline-derived CDR1 and CDR2 are LNHNV and YYDKDF (reference sequence). V was pared by 1 base and J by 7 bases, with 5 bases between. This CDR3 comprises 12 residues. CDR3 coding DNA: TGTGCCACCAGCAGAGCGGGCCAGCCCCAGCATTTT. It is translated as CATSRAGQPQHF.

This clonotype was detected a few times. V is TRBV28 and J is TRBJ2-7; D assignment may be TRBD1 or TRBD2 (5 bases each). Trimming left V 7 bases short and J 2 bases short, with 15 bases between. There are 14 residues in the CDR3. Germline CDR1 reads MDHEN; CDR2 reads SYDVKM. CDR3 in DNA: TGTGCCAGCACCCCCGGGACGGCCACCTACGAGCAGTACTTC. Amino acids: CASTPGTATYEQYF.

The chain carries TRBV18 and TRBJ2-5; D is unresolved. The CDR3 totals 14 residues. CDR1 and CDR2 from the germline V gene are KGHSH and LQKENI. V was trimmed by 3 bases and J by 5 bases, leaving 13 bases between them. As DNA, the CDR3 is TGTGCCAGCTCACCCCCTTCTACGGCGGAGACCCAGTACTTC. Its translation is CASSPPSTAETQYF.

The V and J genes are TRBV10-3 and TRBJ2-7; weak D call: TRBD1 (6 bases). The germline V gene encodes CDR1 ENHRY and CDR2 SYGVKD. This CDR3 contains 17 residues. V shed 5 bases and J shed 0 bases, with 20 bases lying between them. The chain's CDR3 is CAISPGHFLLSSYEQYF. The CDR3 DNA is TGTGCCATCAGTCCGGGACACTTCTTATTGAGCTCCTACGAGCAGTACTTC.

Here the CDR3 reads CASSDGAGITDTQYF. In nucleotides, the CDR3 is TGCGCCAGCAGTGACGGCGCGGGGATCACAGATACGCAGTATTTT. The chain uses TRBV10-2 and TRBJ2-3, with D perhaps matching TRBD2 (6 bases). Germline CDR1 and CDR2: WSHSY and SAAADI. This CDR3 spans 15 amino acids. V was pared by 3 bases and J by 2 bases, with 12 bases between.

This clonotype was counted between two and nine times. The V and J genes are TRBV28 and TRBJ2-1; D ambiguous. Looked up from germline, CDR1 is MDHEN and CDR2 is SYDVKM. The germline V and J ends were trimmed by 5 bases and 9 bases, with 11 bases remaining between them. The length of the CDR3 is 12 residues. The CDR3 bases are TGTGCCAGCAGTCTCATAAAGGGTGAGCAGTTCTTC. It yields the protein CASSLIKGEQFF.

The rearrangement links TRBV4-1 to TRBJ2-5; 9 nucleotides line up with TRBD2. Germline values: CDR1 MGHRA, CDR2 YSYEKL. The CDR3 runs 16 residues. Germline trimming cut 3 bases from V and 5 bases from J; bases unmatched to any gene: 10. This chain's CDR3 is CASSHPLAGRRETQYF. In DNA, the CDR3 is TGCGCCAGCAGCCACCCACTAGCGGGTCGGCGGGAGACCCAGTACTTC.

The chain uses TRBV12-3 or TRBV12-4 and TRBJ2-1; tentative D call: TRBD1 (5 bases). V dropped 1 base and J dropped 10 bases, with 11 bases sitting between them. The CDR3 is made up of 13 amino acids. This CDR3 reads CASSLEGPSEQFF. DNA for the CDR3: TGTGCCAGCAGTTTAGAGGGGCCAAGCGAGCAGTTCTTC.

This chain uses TRBV20-1 with TRBJ2-1; D remains ambiguous. The germline CDR1 and CDR2 sequences are DFQATT and SNEGSKA (reference sequence). V was pared by 0 bases and J by 9 bases, with 15 bases between. CDR3 size: 14 residues. In DNA, the CDR3 is TGCAGTGCTAGAGATAGGTTGTCAACCGCTGAGCAGTTCTTC. It encodes CSARDRLSTAEQFF.

J is TRBJ2-4 and V is TRBV18; TRBD2 is a possible D gene (6 bases). V lost 3 bases, J lost 13 bases, and 16 bases lay in between. The CDR3 has 13 residues. The germline V gene encodes CDR1 KGHSH and CDR2 LQKENI. CDR3 DNA: TGTGCCAGCTCACCCGGGACTTCGGAAGAGCAGTACTTC. Its translation is CASSPGTSEEQYF.

This clonotype showed up just a few times. The CDR3 reads CSVGGVGRTYEQYF. The CDR3 bases are TGCAGCGTGGGGGGGGTAGGGAGGACCTACGAGCAGTACTTC. The chain links TRBV29-1 to TRBJ2-7; 7 bases line up with TRBD2. This CDR3 has 14 residues. The germline V gene has CDR1 SQVTM and CDR2 ANQGSEA. The ends lost 6 bases at V and 2 bases at J; junction bases unmatched: 10.

J is TRBJ2-7 and V is TRBV27; 12 nucleotides line up with TRBD2. Germline CDR1 and CDR2: MNHEY and SMNVEV (reference sequence). J gave up 9 bases and V 5 bases, and 11 bases lay outside the gene matches. The CDR3 is made up of 15 amino acids. The CDR3 DNA reads as TGTGCCAGCAGTCCTAGACTAGCGGGAGTCTTCGGGCAGTACTTC. It encodes CASSPRLAGVFGQYF.

This clonotype was observed a handful of times. The V and J genes are TRBV20-1 and TRBJ1-4; 9 nucleotides align to TRBD1. This CDR3 spans 15 amino acids. Germline V gives CDR1 DFQATT, CDR2 SNEGSKA (reference sequence). Unmatched junction bases numbered 18, after V lost 6 bases and J lost 13 bases. This CDR3 reads CSASTSGTGMPGLFF. The CDR3 coding sequence is TGCAGTGCCAGCACGTCCGGGACAGGGATGCCTGGACTGTTTTTT.

V and J are TRBV29-1 and TRBJ2-1, with unresolved D. The V and J ends lost 5 bases and 0 bases respectively, with 11 bases between them. The CDR3 length is 14 residues. Germline V lookup: CDR1 SQVTM, CDR2 ANQGSEA. CDR3 DNA sequence: TGCAGCGTTCATCGGGTCAACTCCTACAATGAGCAGTTCTTC. It is translated as CSVHRVNSYNEQFF.

The chain has TRBV5-1 and TRBJ1-1, with 10 bases lining up with TRBD1. The germline gives CDR1 SGHRS, CDR2 YFSETQ. With V trimmed by 0 bases and J by 8 bases, 13 bases remained unmatched. The CDR3 covers 17 residues. CDR3 sequence: CASSLVGLGQGSTEAFF. The CDR3 DNA sequence: TGCGCCAGCAGCTTGGTTGGCCTGGGACAGGGGAGCACCGAAGCTTTCTTT.

Points on this clonotype: A much larger clonotype is one base distant, so this may be a read error. CDR3 in DNA: TGCAGCGTTGAGTTGTTTGGCGGGAGGGCCGGTTCGCGGAGCTACGAGCAGTACTTC. It yields the protein CSVELFGGRAGSRSYEQYF. The chain employs TRBV29-1 and TRBJ2-7; 9 bases agree with TRBD2. The CDR3 spans 19 residues. The V gene's germline CDR1 is SQVTM and CDR2 ANQGSEA. Trimming took 3 bases from V and 3 from J; bases not matched to a gene: 21.

V gene TRBV6-1 combines with J gene TRBJ1-2, with 11 bases identical to TRBD1. Germline loops: CDR1 MNHNS, CDR2 SASEGT. This CDR3 has 13 amino acids. V trimming: 7 bases; J trimming: 4 bases; junction bases outside the gene matches: 2. DNA of the CDR3: TGTGCCAGCATGGGGACAGGGGGCTATGGCTACACCTTC. Translating gives CASMGTGGYGYTF.

This clonotype was seen a few times. V usage is TRBV12-3 or TRBV12-4 and J usage is TRBJ2-3; 7 bases fit TRBD1. Trimming removed 5 bases from V and 0 bases from J; junction bases left unmatched: 8. The CDR3 is made up of 16 amino acids. CDR3 region: CASSPLQGSSTDTQYF. CDR3 DNA: TGTGCCAGCAGTCCCCTACAGGGGTCCAGCACAGATACGCAGTATTTT.

The CDR3 sequence: CASSQGARGEKLFF. CDR3 DNA: TGTGCCAGCAGTCAGGGGGCCCGGGGTGAAAAACTGTTTTTT. This chain joins TRBV27 and TRBJ1-4; 8 bases fit TRBD1. Germline V gene data show CDR1 as MNHEY and CDR2 as SMNVEV (reference sequence). Trimming took 5 bases from V and 7 from J; bases not matched to a gene: 6. The CDR3 loop spans 14 amino acids.

The chain joins TRBV20-1 to TRBJ1-1; D gene uncertain. The CDR3 totals 11 residues. V lost 1 base and J lost 6, with 6 bases in between. CDR1 DFQATT and CDR2 SNEGSKA come from the germline V gene (reference sequence). The CDR3 DNA is TGCAGTGCTAGAGTCCGGGCTGAAGCTTTCTTT. Its translation: CSARVRAEAFF.

On this clonotype itself: One end of the junction fails to match germline, which may point to a read error. The chain recombines TRBV11-2 with TRBJ2-1, with 10 bases identical to TRBD2. The length of the CDR3 is 17 residues. The V gene's germline CDR1 is SGHAT and CDR2 FQNNGV. The CDR3 DNA is TGTGCCGGCAGCTCCTGGATACTAGCGGGGAGGGGTGATGAGCAGTTCTTC. This sequence encodes CAGSSWILAGRGDEQFF.